This T cell receptor beta chain was recovered during a study of cytomegalovirus exposure and HLA in healthy donors. 13 Jbeta primers and 60 Vbeta primers were used for the PCR. The protocol was immunoSEQ multiplex PCR, while the TCRdb copy is restricted to in-frame clones and leaves out a portion. Among 110,000 or so clones listed, approximately 82% were seen once. The V end was cut by 0 bases, the J end by 11 bases, with 16 bases between. Germline V gene lookup returns CDR1 SEHNR and CDR2 FQNEAQ (reference sequence). The CDR3 consists of 15 residues. This sequence was found in a man aged 35-49 years in good health and CMV-seropositive. The J gene is TRBJ1-4, the V gene TRBV7-9; D perhaps matches TRBD1 (6 bases). Specimen: PBMCs. The CDR3 loop is CASSLAGAGLGKLFF. CDR3 sequence (DNA): TGTGCCAGCAGCTTAGCGGGGGCAGGGCTGGGTAAACTGTTTTTT.